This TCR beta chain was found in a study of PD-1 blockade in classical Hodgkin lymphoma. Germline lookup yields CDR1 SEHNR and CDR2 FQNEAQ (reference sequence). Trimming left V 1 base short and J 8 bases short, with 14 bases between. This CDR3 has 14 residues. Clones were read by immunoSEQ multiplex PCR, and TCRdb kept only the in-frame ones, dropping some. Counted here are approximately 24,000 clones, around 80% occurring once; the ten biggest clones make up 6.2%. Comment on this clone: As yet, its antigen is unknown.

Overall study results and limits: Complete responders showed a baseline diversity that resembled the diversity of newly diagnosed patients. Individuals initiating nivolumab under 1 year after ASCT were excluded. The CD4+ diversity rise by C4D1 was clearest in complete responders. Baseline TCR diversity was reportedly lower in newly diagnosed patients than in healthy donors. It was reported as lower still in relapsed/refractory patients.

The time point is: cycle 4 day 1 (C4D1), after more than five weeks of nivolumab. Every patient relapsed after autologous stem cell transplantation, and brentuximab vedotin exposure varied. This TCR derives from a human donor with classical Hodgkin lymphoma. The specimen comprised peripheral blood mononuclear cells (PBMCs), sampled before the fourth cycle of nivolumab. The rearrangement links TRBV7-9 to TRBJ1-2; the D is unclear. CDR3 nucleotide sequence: TGTGCCAGCAGCTTAGGACCAAAGAACGTGGGCTACACCTTC. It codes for CASSLGPKNVGYTF.